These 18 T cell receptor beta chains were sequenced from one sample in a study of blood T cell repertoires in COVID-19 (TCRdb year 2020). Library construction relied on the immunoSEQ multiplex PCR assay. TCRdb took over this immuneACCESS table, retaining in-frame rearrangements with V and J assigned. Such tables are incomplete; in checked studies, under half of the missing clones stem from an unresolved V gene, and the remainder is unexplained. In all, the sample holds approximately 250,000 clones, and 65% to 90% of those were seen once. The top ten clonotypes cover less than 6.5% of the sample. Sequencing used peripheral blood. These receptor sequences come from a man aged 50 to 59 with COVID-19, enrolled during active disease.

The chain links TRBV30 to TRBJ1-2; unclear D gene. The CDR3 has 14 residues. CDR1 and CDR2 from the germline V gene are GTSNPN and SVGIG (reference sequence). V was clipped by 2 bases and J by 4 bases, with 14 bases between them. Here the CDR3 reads CAWSRRIAGYGYTF. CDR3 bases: TGTGCCTGGAGTCGAAGAATCGCGGGCTATGGCTACACCTTC.

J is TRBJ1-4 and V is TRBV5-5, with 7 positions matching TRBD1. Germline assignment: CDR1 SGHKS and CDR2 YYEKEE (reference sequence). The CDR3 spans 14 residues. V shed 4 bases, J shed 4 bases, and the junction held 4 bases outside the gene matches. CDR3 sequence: CASSQGQINEKLFF. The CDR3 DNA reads TGTGCCAGCAGCCAGGGACAGATTAATGAAAAACTGTTTTTT.

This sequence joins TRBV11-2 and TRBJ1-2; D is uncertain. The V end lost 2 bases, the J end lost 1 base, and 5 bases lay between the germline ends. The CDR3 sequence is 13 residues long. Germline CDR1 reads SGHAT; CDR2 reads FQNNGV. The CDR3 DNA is TGTGCCAGCAGCTTATCCCTTAACTATGGCTACACCTTC. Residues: CASSLSLNYGYTF.

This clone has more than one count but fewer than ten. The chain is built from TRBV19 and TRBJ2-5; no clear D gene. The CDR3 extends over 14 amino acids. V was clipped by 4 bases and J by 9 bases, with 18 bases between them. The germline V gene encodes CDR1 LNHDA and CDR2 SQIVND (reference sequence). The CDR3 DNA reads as TGTGCCAGTAGTAGCCAAGCTCGAATCCAGGCCCAGTACTTC. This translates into CASSSQARIQAQYF.

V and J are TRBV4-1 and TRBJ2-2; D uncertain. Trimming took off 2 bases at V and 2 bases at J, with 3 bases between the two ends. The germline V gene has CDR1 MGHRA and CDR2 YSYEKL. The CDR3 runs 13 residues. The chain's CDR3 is CASSQTNTGELFF. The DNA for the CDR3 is TGCGCCAGCAGCCAAACAAACACCGGGGAGCTGTTTTTT.

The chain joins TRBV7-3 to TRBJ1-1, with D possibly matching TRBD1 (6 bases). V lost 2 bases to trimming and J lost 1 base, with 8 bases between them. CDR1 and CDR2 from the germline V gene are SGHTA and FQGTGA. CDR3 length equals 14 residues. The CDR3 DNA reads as TGTGCCAGCAGCTTAGGGGGGGCGAACACTGAAGCTTTCTTT. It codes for CASSLGGANTEAFF.

The CDR3 protein is CASSFPRWRSNEKLFF. For the CDR3, the DNA is TGTGCCAGCAGCTTCCCCCGGTGGAGGTCAAATGAAAAACTGTTTTTT. V usage is TRBV7-3 and J usage is TRBJ1-4; no reliable D call. This CDR3 is 16 amino acids long. Deletions cut 3 bases from V and 5 bases from J, with 16 bases between. Germline loops: CDR1 SGHTA, CDR2 FQGTGA.

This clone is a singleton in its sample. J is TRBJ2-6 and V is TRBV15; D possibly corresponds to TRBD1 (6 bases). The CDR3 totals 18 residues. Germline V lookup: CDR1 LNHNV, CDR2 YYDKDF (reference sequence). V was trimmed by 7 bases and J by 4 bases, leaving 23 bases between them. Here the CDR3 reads CATKGVGIKSSGANVLTF. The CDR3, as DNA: TGTGCCACCAAGGGGGTAGGCATAAAATCGTCAGGGGCCAACGTCCTGACTTTC.

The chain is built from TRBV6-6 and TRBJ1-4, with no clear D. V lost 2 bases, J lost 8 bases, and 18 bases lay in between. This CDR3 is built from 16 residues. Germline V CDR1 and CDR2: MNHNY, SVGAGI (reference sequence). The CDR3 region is CASSYTPGVLGEKLFF. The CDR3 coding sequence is TGTGCCAGCAGTTACACACCGGGAGTTCTCGGAGAAAAACTGTTTTTT.

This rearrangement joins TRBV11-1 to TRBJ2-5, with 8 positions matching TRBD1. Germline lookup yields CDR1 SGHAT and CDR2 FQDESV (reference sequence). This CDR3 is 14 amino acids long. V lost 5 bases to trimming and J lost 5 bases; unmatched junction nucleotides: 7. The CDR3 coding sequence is TGTGCCAGCAGCAGGACAGGGTCAGGGGAGACCCAGTACTTC. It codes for CASSRTGSGETQYF.

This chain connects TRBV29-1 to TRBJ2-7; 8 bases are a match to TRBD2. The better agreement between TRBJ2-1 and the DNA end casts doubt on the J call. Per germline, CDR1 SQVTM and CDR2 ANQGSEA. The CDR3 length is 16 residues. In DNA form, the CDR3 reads TGCAGCGTTGAAACTTTGGCAGCGGGGGTTTACAATGAGCAGTTCTTC. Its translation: CSVETLAAGVYNEQFF.

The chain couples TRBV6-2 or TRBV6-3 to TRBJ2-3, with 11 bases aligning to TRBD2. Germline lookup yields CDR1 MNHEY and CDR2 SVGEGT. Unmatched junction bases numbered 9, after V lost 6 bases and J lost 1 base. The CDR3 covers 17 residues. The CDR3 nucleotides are TGTGCCAGCAGCCCGACTAGCGGGGCCCACGGCACAGATACGCAGTATTTT. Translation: CASSPTSGAHGTDTQYF.

The CDR3 DNA is TGTGCCAGCAGCTATTCCGGACAGAATAATTCACCCCTCCACTTT. This encodes CASSYSGQNNSPLHF. V usage is TRBV7-8 and J usage is TRBJ1-6, with a tentative D call TRBD1 (6 bases). Per the germline V gene, CDR1 is SGHVS and CDR2 is FQNEAQ. The CDR3 extends over 15 amino acids. The V end lost 4 bases, the J end lost 5 bases, and 12 bases lay between the germline ends.

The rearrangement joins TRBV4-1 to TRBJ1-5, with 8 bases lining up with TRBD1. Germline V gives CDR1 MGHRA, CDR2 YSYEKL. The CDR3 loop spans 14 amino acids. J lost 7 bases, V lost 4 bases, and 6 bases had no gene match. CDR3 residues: CASSLQGAGQPQHF. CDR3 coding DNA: TGCGCCAGCAGCCTCCAGGGGGCGGGACAGCCCCAGCATTTT.

The CDR3 loop is CASSQDPGGSEAFF. The CDR3 DNA reads TGCGCCAGCAGCCAGGATCCAGGGGGAAGCGAAGCTTTCTTT. The chain uses TRBV4-3 and TRBJ1-1; 7 bases are a match to TRBD1. This CDR3 region has 14 residues. The germline V gene encodes CDR1 LGHNA and CDR2 YSLEER. V dropped 3 bases and J dropped 8; count of bases not matched to a gene: 9.

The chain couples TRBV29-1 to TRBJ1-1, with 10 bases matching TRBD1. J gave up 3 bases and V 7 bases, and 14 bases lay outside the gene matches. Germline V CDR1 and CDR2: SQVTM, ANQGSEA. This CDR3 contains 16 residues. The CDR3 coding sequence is TGCAGCGCCCGACAGGGGGCATGGTATTTGGACACTGAAGCTTTCTTT. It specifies CSARQGAWYLDTEAFF.

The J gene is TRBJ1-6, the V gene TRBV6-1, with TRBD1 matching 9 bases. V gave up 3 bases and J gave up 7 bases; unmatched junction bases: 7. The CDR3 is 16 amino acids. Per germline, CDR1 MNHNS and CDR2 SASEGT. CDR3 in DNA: TGTGCCAGCAGTGAGGCGCAAGGACAGGGGAATTCACCCCTCCACTTT. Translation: CASSEAQGQGNSPLHF.

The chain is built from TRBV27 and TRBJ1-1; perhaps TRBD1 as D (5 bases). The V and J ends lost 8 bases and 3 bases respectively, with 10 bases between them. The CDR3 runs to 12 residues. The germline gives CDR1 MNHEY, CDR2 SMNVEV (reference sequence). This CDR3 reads CASGHSDTEAFF. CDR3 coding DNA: TGTGCCAGCGGACACAGTGACACTGAAGCTTTCTTT.